This T cell receptor (beta chain) was captured by sequencing in a study of T cell clones after liver transplantation. The study, taken as a whole, reports: These preliminary findings come from unstandardized post-transplant sampling times.

Sequenced by immunoSEQ multiplex PCR; TCRdb stores in-frame clones only, minus some. The repertoire consists of roughly 53,000 clones, with less than 75% occurring once and the leading ten covering around 9.1%. This clone was counted only a few times. Antigen unknown. Unstimulated PBMCs were sorted into CD3+CD4+ and CD3+CD8+ populations. V lost 7 bases and J lost 7, with 11 bases in between. CDR1 SNHLY and CDR2 FYNNEI come from the germline V gene. There are 13 residues in the CDR3. V and J are TRBV2 and TRBJ1-6; unclear D gene. The specimen was CD4+ T cells from blood, collected at the 22-month timepoint. The clonotype was recovered from a human patient who received a liver transplant. Certain T cells may be donor cells from the graft. The CDR3 spells CASNGQLNSPLHF. The CDR3 DNA reads TGTGCCAGCAACGGGCAGCTGAATTCACCCCTCCACTTT.